These 5 T cell receptor beta chains were sequenced from one sample in a study of T cells in women clearing cervical HPV infection. Here immunoSEQ multiplex PCR was the method, and the copy in TCRdb shows in-frame clones only, minus some. The table for this sample gives tens of thousands of clones. The sample consisted of blood buffy coat. These TCRs come from a woman between 18 and 70 years old with a cervical HPV16 infection that either progressed to CIN3+ or cleared (not recorded which).

A remark on this clone: Read data end 3 residues before the CDR3 end; the end is taken from the germline J gene. The V and J genes are TRBV18 and TRBJ2-4; 11 nucleotides agree with TRBD1. The germline gives CDR1 KGHSH, CDR2 LQKENI. V lost 4 bases and J lost 1; bases outside the gene matches: 3. The CDR3 totals 16 residues. CDR3 DNA, as far as it was read: TGTGCCAGCTCACTTGGGACAGGGGGGGCCAAAAACATT. Translation gives CASSLGTGGAKNI. The whole CDR3 protein reads CASSLGTGGAKNIQYF.

Remarks on this clone: The read ends 3 residues before the CDR3 terminus; that terminus is restored from the germline J gene. V usage is TRBV19 and J usage is TRBJ2-5; the match to TRBD2 covers 10 bases. Germline CDR1 reads LNHDA; CDR2 reads SQIVND (reference sequence). The CDR3 loop spans 15 amino acids. Trimming removed 3 bases from V and 1 base from J; junction bases left unmatched: 2. CDR3 DNA, as far as it was read: TGTGCCAGTAGTATGCTAGCGGGGGCCCAAGAGACC. It codes for CASSMLAGAQET. The entire CDR3 reads CASSMLAGAQETQYF.

Worth noting for this clone: Sequencing ends 3 residues short of the CDR3 end; the germline J gene provides the rest. J is TRBJ1-3 and V is TRBV19; D possibly corresponds to TRBD1 (5 bases). Germline V CDR1 and CDR2: LNHDA, SQIVND (reference sequence). The V end was cut by 5 bases, the J end by 3 bases, with 17 bases between. The CDR3 spans 16 residues. CDR3 DNA (partial): TGTGCCAGTAGTCAACACCTGCGAGGGGTTGGAAACACC. It is translated as CASSQHLRGVGNT. The full CDR3 sequence reads CASSQHLRGVGNTIYF.

Regarding this clone: The observed sequence ends 3 residues before the CDR3 terminus, with the missing tail filled in from the germline J gene. This chain links TRBV5-6 with TRBJ1-4; 8 nucleotides match TRBD1. The CDR3 runs 15 residues. V lost 1 base to trimming and J lost 5 bases; unmatched junction nucleotides: 4. Germline CDR1 and CDR2: SGHDT and YYEEEE. The sequenced CDR3 bases are TGTGCCAGCAGCTTGCGGACAGGGTCAAATGAAAAA. Its translation is CASSLRTGSNEK. The full CDR3 sequence reads CASSLRTGSNEKLFF.

Note on this clone: The read finishes 3 residues shy of the CDR3 end, and the germline J gene is used to complete it. This chain links TRBV11-3 with TRBJ2-7, with D possibly matching TRBD1 (5 bases). Germline V lookup: CDR1 SGHNT, CDR2 YENEEA. V was shortened by 4 bases and J by 6 bases, with 19 bases between the two germline ends. The CDR3 covers 15 residues. The part of the CDR3 DNA that was read is TGTGCCAGCAGCTCTGTGGGCAGGGCACGAGGCGAG. Protein product: CASSSVGRARGE. The complete CDR3 reads CASSSVGRARGEQYF.